These T cell receptor beta chains were read from a single sample in a study of human T cells and chemical hapten exposure. From the RACE reads, TCRdb called clonotypes with MiXCR, one entry per CDR3 protein. The sample comprises 180,000 or so distinct CDR3 sequences, roughly 14% of which are singletons, and 1.5% to 2% rests with the top ten. Sequences were derived from whole blood, sampled in connection with sensitization to the hapten diphenylcyclopropenone (DPC). The receptor source for this set is a woman between 25 and 40 years old with alopecia areata. Some clones in this sample may be carry-over from other donors' samples. Both conserved end residues are part of each CDR3. Each record gives: J gene, V gene, D gene, clone size, CDR3 protein, CDR3 DNA. The D gene is left open where the match is weak. Not every row has a clone size; where given, it reads once, few, many or a size class.

>TRBJ1-3|TRBV12-3/TRBV12-4|-|many
CASSVSHRDSGNTIYF
TGTGCCAGCAGTGTCTCACACAGGGACTCTGGAAACACCATATATTTT
>TRBJ2-3|TRBV7-7|TRBD2|-
CASSSGTSGKTDTQYF
TGTGCTAGCAGTTCCGGGACTAGCGGGAAGACAGATACGCAGTATTTT
>TRBJ2-3|TRBV7-8|TRBD2|few
CASSPWGVAGGTDTQYF
TGTGCCAGCAGCCCGTGGGGGGTAGCGGGAGGGACAGATACGCAGTATTTT
>TRBJ2-7|TRBV29-1|-|few
CSVVRKFPLYEQYF
TGCAGCGTAGTAAGGAAATTCCCTCTCTACGAGCAGTACTTC
>TRBJ2-3|TRBV6-1|TRBD1|-
CASSGDRGTDTQYF
TGTGCCAGCAGTGGGGACAGGGGGACAGATACGCAGTATTTT
>TRBJ2-2|TRBV2|TRBD2|few
CASLWDYANTGELFF
TGTGCCAGCCTCTGGGACTACGCGAACACCGGGGAGCTGTTTTTT
>TRBJ2-5|TRBV5-1|TRBD1|-
CASSSQGAEETQYF
TGCGCCAGCAGCTCACAGGGGGCAGAAGAGACCCAGTACTTC
>TRBJ1-5|TRBV9|-|-
CASSYLRYTQKEPQHF
TGTGCCAGCAGTTATTTGCGGTACACACAAAAGGAGCCCCAGCATTTT
>TRBJ2-5|TRBV10-2|TRBD2|-
CASSDRGLAGVPQYF
TGCGCCAGCAGTGACCGAGGACTAGCGGGGGTCCCCCAGTACTTC
>TRBJ2-5|TRBV7-6|-|few
CASSLEDGGWKTQYF
TGTGCCAGCAGCTTAGAGGATGGCGGTTGGAAGACCCAGTACTTC
>TRBJ1-2|TRBV5-4|TRBD1|few
CASSGTGDAGYTF
TGTGCCAGCAGCGGGACAGGGGATGCTGGCTACACCTTC
>TRBJ1-4|TRBV20-1|TRBD1|-
CSARDAGGNEKLFF
TGCAGTGCTAGAGATGCAGGGGGAAATGAAAAACTGTTTTTT
>TRBJ1-6|TRBV5-1|TRBD1|-
CASSSGDRGRSSPLHF
TGCGCCAGCAGCTCGGGGGACAGGGGAAGAAGTTCACCCCTCCACTTT
>TRBJ2-7|TRBV5-5|-|many
CASSFGRAYEQYF
TGTGCCAGCAGCTTTGGCAGGGCCTACGAGCAGTACTTC